This TCR beta chain was identified during a study of blood T cell repertoires in COVID-19. Study overall: From the United States, Italy and Spain came samples of acute and convalescent COVID-19. T cells, B-cell-depleted T cells, or PBMCs supplied cDNA or gDNA.

In the authors' methods: Reference gene primer amplification gave estimated nucleated cell counts. Some clones are missing from TCRdb's copy, which holds only in-frame ones; the method was immunoSEQ multiplex PCR. The V and J calls and clone size are taken from that table; D and trimming were inferred from the DNA. Among 150,000 to 200,000 clones, approximately 79% were seen once, and the ten largest hold around 3%. Trimming at V came to 3 bases and at J to 4 bases, leaving 8 bases not matched to a gene. This CDR3 spans 15 amino acids. Germline V CDR1 and CDR2: MNHEY, SMNVEV (reference sequence). What was sequenced was peripheral blood. The gene calls are TRBV27 and TRBJ1-2, with TRBD1 matching over 7 bases. This receptor was taken from a woman at least 80 years old with acute or convalescent COVID-19. CDR3: CASSLTIQGLYGYTF. The CDR3 coding sequence is TGTGCCAGCAGTTTGACTATACAGGGGCTCTATGGCTACACCTTC.